The 9 T cell receptor beta chains in this list originate from one sample, sequenced in a study of identical twins. TCRdb ran MiXCR on the 5' RACE reads and lists one entry per CDR3 protein. The sample lists about 530,000 distinct CDR3 sequences; about 16% were seen once. The same specimen was also included in a second study, on yellow fever vaccine responses in identical twins.

Material: CD4+ T cells sorted from blood. The receptors stem from a woman aged 18-35 years in good health.

J is TRBJ2-6 and V is TRBV2; no clear D. Looked up from germline, CDR1 is SNHLY and CDR2 is FYNNEI. The CDR3 is 17 residues long. Trimming took 6 bases from V and 1 from J, leaving 16 bases between them. This CDR3 reads CASRGWEAQSGANVLTF. CDR3 sequence (DNA): TGTGCCAGCAGAGGGTGGGAAGCCCAATCTGGGGCCAACGTCCTGACTTTC.

The table lists this clonotype with a few counts. The V call is TRBV24-1, the J call TRBJ2-7, with D hard to call. Trimming cost V 3 bases and J 5 bases, with 10 bases left between them. The CDR3 contains 13 residues. Germline loops: CDR1 KGHDR, CDR2 SFDVKD. CDR3 sequence: CATSDLRDDEQYF. The CDR3 nucleotides read TGTGCCACCAGTGATCTTCGAGACGACGAGCAGTACTTC.

The table lists this clonotype with many counts. The chain has TRBV20-1 and TRBJ2-6; maybe TRBD1 (6 bases). Germline CDR1 DFQATT, CDR2 SNEGSKA (reference sequence). V was trimmed by 3 bases and J by 0 bases, leaving 18 bases between them. The CDR3 loop spans 18 amino acids. CDR3 bases: TGCAGTGCTAGGAAGCCTACAGGGACGATCTCTGGGGCCAACGTCCTGACTTTC. Its protein is CSARKPTGTISGANVLTF.

This chain links TRBV12-3 or TRBV12-4 with TRBJ1-3; D gene unclear. The CDR3 sequence is 15 residues long. Trimming removed 2 bases at V and 0 bases at J, with 8 bases between. For the CDR3, the DNA is TGTGCCAGCAGTTTAAGGCTGAACTCTGGAAACACCATATATTTT. This gives the protein CASSLRLNSGNTIYF.

This chain connects TRBV6-5 to TRBJ2-2; TRBD1 might be the D (5 bases). Between the trimmed V and J ends, which lost 8 bases and 12 bases, there was a span of 16 bases. There are 12 residues in the CDR3. Germline V gene data show CDR1 as MNHEY and CDR2 as SVGAGI. CDR3 residues: CASRAPQGKLFF. The DNA for the CDR3 is TGTGCCAGCCGAGCCCCCCAGGGAAAGCTGTTTTTT.

A few counts support this clonotype. The V gene is TRBV5-1, the J gene TRBJ2-5; 10 bases line up with TRBD2. The ends lost 3 bases at V and 3 bases at J; junction bases unmatched: 8. Germline loops: CDR1 SGHRS, CDR2 YFSETQ. The CDR3 runs 16 residues. The CDR3 nucleotides are TGCGCCAGCAGCTCTGGGGGGCTAGCGGGAGAAGAGACCCAGTACTTC. As protein: CASSSGGLAGEETQYF.

A few counts support this clonotype. This chain uses TRBV20-1 with TRBJ2-3; D tentatively fits TRBD1 or TRBD2 (6 bases each). The ends were cut back, 6 bases at V and 1 base at J, with 14 bases in the middle. The CDR3 loop spans 14 amino acids. Germline V gene lookup returns CDR1 DFQATT and CDR2 SNEGSKA (reference sequence). CDR3 DNA: TGCAGTGCCCCAGAGAGGGGGGGCACAGATACGCAGTATTTT. Protein product: CSAPERGGTDTQYF.

This clonotype has just a few counts. The chain recombines TRBV5-5 with TRBJ1-2, with 9 bases lining up with TRBD1. CDR1 SGHKS and CDR2 YYEKEE come from the germline V gene (reference sequence). The CDR3 length is 14 residues. Trimming at V came to 0 bases and at J to 8 bases, leaving 5 bases not matched to a gene. The CDR3 nucleotides read TGTGCCAGCAGCTTGGGGGACAGGGTCTACGGCTACACCTTC. Residues: CASSLGDRVYGYTF.

This clonotype was observed a handful of times. The chain links TRBV2 to TRBJ2-2; D remains ambiguous. This CDR3 spans 15 amino acids. Looked up from germline, CDR1 is SNHLY and CDR2 is FYNNEI. Trimming pared 1 base from V and 1 base from J, leaving 7 bases between. CDR3 in DNA: TGTGCCAGCAGTGAAGGGGTTAAGAACACCGGGGAGCTGTTTTTT. Residues: CASSEGVKNTGELFF.